This T cell receptor beta chain comes out of a study of beta chain features in type 1 diabetes. Across the study: Similarity in age, gender and cell yields was seen between patients and healthy donors. Study observations and caveats: There were fewer insertions and more deletions at the VDJ junctions of type 1 diabetes patients. Among all four CD4+ subsets, Type 1 diabetes patients had TCRB CDR3s that were moderately but significantly shorter.

Germline loops: CDR1 SGHNT, CDR2 YYREEE (reference sequence). V lost 4 bases and J lost 8; bases outside the gene matches: 6. This CDR3 region has 13 residues. Note on this clone: Its antigen is undetermined.

Expressed TCRB transcripts were sequenced because the entire RNA isolate underwent reverse transcription. TCRdb's copy holds only in-frame clones and misses some; the assay was immunoSEQ multiplex PCR. Of about 270,000 clones in the sample, roughly 13% were seen once. CD4+ naive, central memory, regulatory and stem cell-like memory subsets were isolated by sorting on CD45RO/CCR7/CD25/CD127/CD95/CD27. Sample: naive CD4+ T cells from blood. J is TRBJ1-2 and V is TRBV5-4; TRBD1 aligns across 9 bases. The TCR originated in a man aged 25-40 years with type 1 diabetes. CDR3 residues: CASSLQGAGGYTF. For the CDR3, the DNA is TGTGCCAGCAGCCTACAGGGGGCCGGAGGCTACACCTTC.